This T cell receptor beta chain was obtained from a study of regulatory T cells in long-lasting Graves disease. This clonotype was seen many times. The CDR3 runs 15 residues. With 4 bases clipped from V and 3 bases from J, the junction kept 5 bases outside the gene matches. Investigators prepared the TCR beta libraries by applying iRepertoire HTBI primers and Arm-PCR of CDR3 regions. Original processing notes: Spanning all samples, the identified segments comprised around 62 TRBV and more than 11 TRBJ. Via MiXCR, TCRdb re-called the multiplex PCR reads, giving one row per CDR3 protein. These V and J calls rely on TCRdb rather than the paper's analysis. The top ten clones hold approximately 14% of a sample with 250,000 to 300,000 distinct CDR3 sequences, roughly 18% of them seen once. The sample's time point: newly diagnosed GD, antithyroid drugs for less than 3 months. The TCR library used RNA extracted from PBMCs.

The data also belong to a second study, concerning T cells in Graves' hyperthyroidism and ophthalmopathy.

This TCR came from a woman in her 30s with Graves disease. The chain recombines TRBV12-3 or TRBV12-4 with TRBJ2-5; TRBD2 agrees at 10 bases. The input for sequencing was peripheral blood mononuclear cells (PBMCs), taken at new diagnosis, from a patient treated with antithyroid drugs. In nucleotides, the CDR3 is TGTGCCAGCAGTTCCTCTAGCGGGAGAAAAGAGACCCAGTACTTC. Protein: CASSSSSGRKETQYF.